These 25 T cell receptor beta chains were sequenced from one sample in a study of beta chain features in type 1 diabetes. Study outcomes and limitations: Shortening of TCRB CDR3s, moderate but significant, appeared in all four CD4+ subsets of Type 1 diabetes patients.

No cognate antigen is known for these TCRs. The sequenced template was cDNA made from the entire isolated RNA. Produced via immunoSEQ multiplex PCR; TCRdb's table is partial and in-frame only. The sample comprises fewer than 300,000 clones, roughly a tenth of which are singletons, and about 0.018% rests with the top ten. The specimen sequenced was naive CD4+ T cells from blood. The receptors derive from a man aged 25-45 years with type 1 diabetes.

The V call is TRBV6-5, the J call TRBJ2-5; tentatively, D is TRBD2 (7 bases). The ends were cut back, 7 bases at V and 5 bases at J, with 20 bases in the middle. The CDR3 totals 15 residues. CDR1 MNHEY and CDR2 SVGAGI come from the germline V gene. For the CDR3, the DNA is TGTGCCAGCAAAGACATGGGGGGGGGCCTTGAGACCCAGTACTTC. Protein sequence: CASKDMGGGLETQYF.

The genes are TRBV7-9 and TRBJ2-7; TRBD1 matches 8 bases. This CDR3 has 15 amino acids. Germline V CDR1 and CDR2: SEHNR, FQNEAQ (reference sequence). J gave up 3 bases and V 3 bases, and 7 bases lay outside the gene matches. As DNA, the CDR3 is TGTGCCAGCAGCTTCCCCGAGGACAGGGTCTACGAGCAGTACTTC. Its translation is CASSFPEDRVYEQYF.

This clone occurred a few times. This sequence joins TRBV7-9 and TRBJ1-1; D perhaps matches TRBD1 (6 bases). Germline V CDR1 and CDR2: SEHNR, FQNEAQ (reference sequence). The V gene lost 8 bases and the J gene lost 2 bases, with 15 bases spanning the gap. The CDR3 totals 14 residues. The CDR3 region is CASARRGGNTEAFF. CDR3 DNA sequence: TGTGCCAGCGCCAGGAGAGGGGGTAACACTGAAGCTTTCTTT.

The chain recombines TRBV18 with TRBJ1-4; D gene uncertain. Looked up from germline, CDR1 is KGHSH and CDR2 is LQKENI. The CDR3 consists of 17 residues. The ends were cut back, 2 bases at V and 2 bases at J, with 15 bases in the middle. CDR3 nucleotide sequence: TGTGCCAGCTCACCAGCACCGCCAGACGGGACTAATGAAAAACTGTTTTTT. The encoded protein is CASSPAPPDGTNEKLFF.

V is TRBV28 and J is TRBJ2-5, with D possibly being TRBD1 (6 bases). Germline V gene data show CDR1 as MDHEN and CDR2 as SYDVKM. The length of the CDR3 is 13 residues. V was trimmed by 4 bases and J by 5 bases, leaving 11 bases between them. Here the CDR3 DNA reads TGTGCCAGCAGTTCCGGGACATACGAGACCCAGTACTTC. As protein: CASSSGTYETQYF. Complete variable domain (other parts from reference TRBV28 and TRBJ2-5): DVKVTQSSRYLVKRTGEKVFLECVQDMDHENMFWYRQDPGLGLRLIYFSYDVKMKEKGDIPEGYSVSREKKERFSLILESASTNQTSMYLCASSSGTYETQYFGPGTRLLVL.

This clone has more than one count but fewer than ten. This sequence joins TRBV6-5 and TRBJ2-2, with D perhaps TRBD2 (7 bases). Germline CDR1 is MNHEY and CDR2 is SVGAGI. Between the trimmed V and J ends, which lost 1 base and 5 bases, there was a span of 11 bases. The CDR3 extends over 15 amino acids. Written as DNA, the CDR3 is TGTGCCAGCAGTTACTGGGGGGGGCGAACCGGGGAGCTGTTTTTT. Translation: CASSYWGGRTGELFF.

This clone was seen a handful of times. The V call is TRBV18, the J call TRBJ2-2; 10 nucleotides line up with TRBD2. Germline values: CDR1 KGHSH, CDR2 LQKENI. The CDR3 covers 17 residues. The J segment lost 0 bases and the V segment lost 2 bases, leaving 3 bases of the junction unmatched. CDR3 residues: CASSPGLAGANTGELFF. CDR3 sequence (DNA): TGTGCCAGCTCACCAGGTCTAGCGGGGGCGAACACCGGGGAGCTGTTTTTT. Complete variable domain (other parts from reference TRBV18 and TRBJ2-2): NAGVMQNPRHLVRRRGQEARLRCSPMKGHSHVYWYRQLPEEGLKFMVYLQKENIIDESGMPKERFSAEFPKEGPSILRIQQVVRGDSAAYFCASSPGLAGANTGELFFGEGSRLTVL.

The V and J genes are TRBV29-1 and TRBJ1-4; TRBD1 might be the D (6 bases). V lost 7 bases and J 0 bases, leaving 9 bases between the germline ends. The CDR3 consists of 13 residues. Germline lookup yields CDR1 SQVTM and CDR2 ANQGSEA. The CDR3 loop is CSGGGATNEKLFF. The CDR3 coding sequence is TGCAGCGGAGGGGGAGCAACTAATGAAAAACTGTTTTTT.

This clone was seen once. The V and J genes are TRBV4-1 and TRBJ1-5; 7 bases map to TRBD1. This CDR3 has 17 amino acids. J was trimmed by 9 bases and V by 0 bases; bases with no gene match: 14. CDR1 and CDR2 from the germline V gene are MGHRA and YSYEKL. The CDR3 is CASSQDWDSETQGPQHF. The CDR3 nucleotides are TGCGCCAGCAGCCAAGATTGGGACAGCGAAACTCAGGGGCCCCAGCATTTT.

This clone was observed a few times. The gene calls are TRBV7-2 and TRBJ2-7; tentative D call: TRBD1 (6 bases). The CDR3 has 13 residues. Germline assignment: CDR1 SGHTA and CDR2 FQGNSA. The V and J ends lost 5 bases and 4 bases respectively, with 12 bases between them. The CDR3 DNA reads as TGTGCCAGCAGCCCCAGGACAGTTTACGAGCAGTACTTC. It yields the protein CASSPRTVYEQYF.

Written as DNA, the CDR3 is TGCGCCAGCAGCCAAGTAATGACAGTAAATGAAAAACTGTTTTTT. Protein product: CASSQVMTVNEKLFF. J is TRBJ1-4 and V is TRBV4-3, with a tentative D call TRBD1 (5 bases). Trimming took 1 base from V and 5 from J, leaving 11 bases between them. The germline V gene has CDR1 LGHNA and CDR2 YSLEER. The CDR3 has 15 residues.

This chain links TRBV9 with TRBJ2-7; 12 positions match TRBD2. V shed 3 bases and J 2 bases; nucleotides not matched to a gene: 3. The CDR3 covers 15 residues. Germline V gives CDR1 SGDLS, CDR2 YYNGEE. In DNA form, the CDR3 reads TGTGCCAGCAGCGCCTCTAGCGGGGGGGCCTACGAGCAGTACTTC. The encoded protein is CASSASSGGAYEQYF.

The V and J genes are TRBV7-9 and TRBJ1-2; D call uncertain. The CDR3 is 13 residues long. Germline V gives CDR1 SEHNR, CDR2 FQNEAQ (reference sequence). V gave up 3 bases and J gave up 6 bases, with 11 bases separating them. CDR3 sequence (DNA): TGTGCCAGCAGCTTCAACCGGGAAGATGGCTACACCTTC. Residues: CASSFNREDGYTF.

The rearrangement uses TRBV7-2 and TRBJ2-3; 11 bases are shared with TRBD2. Germline V gives CDR1 SGHTA, CDR2 FQGNSA. V shed 8 bases, J shed 10 bases, and the junction held 20 bases outside the gene matches. The length of the CDR3 is 17 residues. This CDR3 reads CASRHLLLAGAPGAQYF. CDR3 coding DNA: TGTGCCAGCCGCCACCTTTTACTAGCGGGGGCGCCAGGGGCGCAGTATTTT. Combining the CDR3 with reference TRBV7-2 and TRBJ2-3 gives the whole variable domain GAGVSQSPSNKVTEKGKDVELRCDPISGHTALYWYRQSLGQGLEFLIYFQGNSAPDKSGLPSDRFSAERTGGSVSTLTIQRTQQEDSAVYLCASRHLLLAGAPGAQYFGPGTRLTVL.

J is TRBJ2-3 and V is TRBV5-1; weak D call: TRBD2 (6 bases). The V gene lost 6 bases and the J gene lost 5 bases, with 16 bases spanning the gap. CDR1 and CDR2 (germline): SGHRS, YFSETQ. The length of the CDR3 is 14 residues. CDR3 DNA sequence: TGCGCCAGCACCTCCCGTGGAGCGGGAGATACGCAGTATTTT. This sequence encodes CASTSRGAGDTQYF.

There are a few counts of this clone. The V and J genes are TRBV29-1 and TRBJ1-1; D is undetermined. V was cut by 3 bases and J by 11 bases, with 16 bases left in between. This CDR3 region has 12 residues. From germline, CDR1 is SQVTM and CDR2 ANQGSEA. CDR3 bases: TGCAGCGTTGAGAATTCTGGGCCTGTCGCTTTCTTT. Residues: CSVENSGPVAFF.

The rearrangement uses TRBV19 and TRBJ2-5; 11 bases map to TRBD1. The V gene's germline CDR1 is LNHDA and CDR2 SQIVND (reference sequence). The CDR3 has 15 amino acids. Germline trimming cut 5 bases from V and 4 bases from J; bases unmatched to any gene: 6. The CDR3 DNA is TGTGCCAGTAGTGGCGGACAGGGGGCTTTAGAGACCCAGTACTTC. The encoded protein is CASSGGQGALETQYF.

Only a few counts were recorded for this clone. The gene calls are TRBV5-4 and TRBJ1-1; TRBD1 might be the D (5 bases). The CDR3 covers 17 residues. The V gene's germline CDR1 is SGHNT and CDR2 YYREEE (reference sequence). V was shortened by 4 bases and J by 0 bases, with 19 bases between the two germline ends. CDR3 sequence reads: CASSRDEPGLMNTEAFF. The CDR3 bases are TGTGCCAGCAGCCGGGACGAACCGGGACTAATGAACACTGAAGCTTTCTTT.

The chain couples TRBV19 to TRBJ1-2; D gene ambiguous. CDR1 LNHDA and CDR2 SQIVND come from the germline V gene (reference sequence). Between the trimmed V and J ends, which lost 5 bases and 5 bases, there was a span of 12 bases. This CDR3 has 13 amino acids. CDR3 amino acids: CASSVRSLYGYTF. The CDR3 coding sequence is TGTGCCAGTAGTGTCCGCAGTTTGTATGGCTACACCTTC. Complete variable domain (other parts from reference TRBV19 and TRBJ1-2): DGGITQSPKYLFRKEGQNVTLSCEQNLNHDAMYWYRQDPGQGLRLIYYSQIVNDFQKGDIAEGYSVSREKKESFPLTVTSAQKNPTAFYLCASSVRSLYGYTFGSGTRLTVV.

Only a few counts were recorded for this clone. The V call is TRBV12-5, the J call TRBJ2-3, with 11 bases fitting TRBD2. CDR3 length: 18 amino acids. Unmatched junction bases numbered 10, after V lost 5 bases and J lost 0 bases. The germline gives CDR1 LGHNT, CDR2 FRNRAP. The chain's CDR3 is CASGTGTSGDSSTDTQYF. The DNA for the CDR3 is TGTGCTAGTGGTACCGGGACTAGCGGAGACTCTAGCACAGATACGCAGTATTTT.

This sequence joins TRBV4-2 and TRBJ1-2; 7 bases agree with TRBD1. Germline V lookup: CDR1 LGHNA, CDR2 YNFKEQ. V gave up 4 bases and J gave up 4 bases; unmatched junction bases: 12. This CDR3 comprises 16 residues. CDR3 bases: TGTGCCAGCAGCCCATTAACGGGACAGACTACCTATGGCTACACCTTC. Protein product: CASSPLTGQTTYGYTF.

This clone was detected a few times. J is TRBJ2-7 and V is TRBV29-1; 9 bases are shared with TRBD1. Germline values: CDR1 SQVTM, CDR2 ANQGSEA. CDR3 length: 14 residues. The V gene end was trimmed by 6 bases and the J gene end by 5 bases; junction bases not matched to a gene: 11. CDR3 protein: CSVITGTGYNEQYF. DNA of the CDR3: TGCAGCGTAATTACCGGGACAGGGTACAACGAGCAGTACTTC.

This clone turned up a few times. The chain is built from TRBV9 and TRBJ1-5; D may be TRBD1 (5 bases). In germline, CDR1 is SGDLS, CDR2 YYNGEE. Trimming stripped 3 bases from V and 1 base from J, with 11 bases between. The CDR3 runs 15 residues. DNA of the CDR3: TGTGCCAGCAGCGCCCTGGGGCAGAGCAATCAGCCCCAGCATTTT. Translation gives CASSALGQSNQPQHF.

This clone was seen a few times. The sample has other DNA sequences that encode this CDR3 too. The chain joins TRBV5-6 to TRBJ1-5; D is undetermined. This CDR3 spans 13 amino acids. V gave up 0 bases and J gave up 5 bases, with 6 bases separating them. Germline V lookup: CDR1 SGHDT, CDR2 YYEEEE. As DNA, the CDR3 is TGTGCCAGCAGCTTGGGAGGAGATCAGCCCCAGCATTTT. Its protein is CASSLGGDQPQHF.

Only a few counts were recorded for this clone. For the CDR3, the DNA is TGTGCCAGTAGAGGAACAGAAAGACAGCCCCAGCATTTT. This translates into CASRGTERQPQHF. This chain joins TRBV19 and TRBJ1-5, with no clear D. Germline assignment: CDR1 LNHDA and CDR2 SQIVND (reference sequence). The CDR3 is made up of 13 amino acids. Between the trimmed V and J ends, which lost 6 bases and 7 bases, there was a span of 13 bases.